One sample yielded the 9 T cell receptor beta chains listed below, sequenced in a study of shared clonotypes between healthy human individuals. Profiling relied on immunoSEQ multiplex PCR, and the TCRdb table lists in-frame clones only, not all of them. The sample yields millions of clones, 95% seen once. The material sequenced was naive CD4+ T cells sorted from blood. Documented subset: CD45RA+ positively selected. These receptor sequences come from a man aged 18 to 29 in good health.

Points on this clone: Other DNA sequences of this sample code for an identical CDR3. J is TRBJ1-5 and V is TRBV5-1; D uncertain. The V end was cut by 0 bases, the J end by 6 bases, with 10 bases between. The germline V gene has CDR1 SGHRS and CDR2 YFSETQ. The CDR3 is 14 residues long. CDR3 sequence: CASSLGGVGQPQHF. CDR3 DNA sequence: TGCGCCAGCAGCTTGGGAGGAGTGGGTCAGCCCCAGCATTTT.

The rearrangement uses TRBV11-2 and TRBJ2-3; TRBD2 agrees at 9 bases. The CDR3 loop spans 14 amino acids. Germline CDR1 SGHAT, CDR2 FQNNGV. J was trimmed by 4 bases and V by 3 bases; bases with no gene match: 2. CDR3 bases: TGTGCCAGCAGCTTTAGCGGGAGAGCAGATACGCAGTATTTT. As protein: CASSFSGRADTQYF.

This chain uses TRBV21-1 with TRBJ2-7; the table calls TRBD2, which could not be checked here. TRBV21-1 is a pseudogene segment. The CDR3 sequence is 15 residues long. This CDR3 is CASSKGLARVPEQYF. Written as DNA, the CDR3 is TGTGCCAGCAGCAAAGGTCTAGCGCGGGTTCCAGAGCAGTACTTC.

This rearrangement joins TRBV5-5 to TRBJ2-7; D is possibly TRBD1 (6 bases). Trimming shortened V by 0 bases and J by 7 bases, and 14 bases separated the two germline ends. The germline V gene has CDR1 SGHKS and CDR2 YYEKEE (reference sequence). The CDR3 consists of 14 residues. The DNA for the CDR3 is TGTGCCAGCAGCTTGGACAGGGTGGTTTCGGAGCAGTACTTC. Encoded protein: CASSLDRVVSEQYF.

The chain employs TRBV19 and TRBJ1-5; D gene unclear. Trimming removed 4 bases from V and 4 bases from J, with 17 bases in between. CDR3 length: 16 amino acids. Germline V CDR1 and CDR2: LNHDA, SQIVND (reference sequence). In DNA, the CDR3 is TGTGCCAGTAGTACCCATGGACGGACCAGTAATCAGCCCCAGCATTTT. Translating gives CASSTHGRTSNQPQHF. The complete variable domain, with remaining parts taken from reference TRBV19 and TRBJ1-5, reads DGGITQSPKYLFRKEGQNVTLSCEQNLNHDAMYWYRQDPGQGLRLIYYSQIVNDFQKGDIAEGYSVSREKKESFPLTVTSAQKNPTAFYLCASSTHGRTSNQPQHFGDGTRLSIL.

The chain joins TRBV6-5 to TRBJ2-7, with D unclear. CDR3 size: 13 residues. Germline assignment: CDR1 MNHEY and CDR2 SVGAGI. V was shortened by 7 bases and J by 2 bases, with 12 bases between the two germline ends. This CDR3 reads CASTNGAPYEQYF. In nucleotides, the CDR3 is TGTGCCAGCACGAACGGTGCCCCCTACGAGCAGTACTTC.

Concerning this clone itself: Since a much larger clone is just one base distant, this may be a read error. CDR3 sequence (DNA): TGTGCCAGCAGTCTCCCAGATACGGAGTATTTT. Translated: CASSLPDTEYF. This chain joins TRBV2 and TRBJ2-3; D not certain. Germline V CDR1 and CDR2: SNHLY, FYNNEI. The CDR3 is made up of 11 amino acids.

The chain links TRBV2 to TRBJ2-2, with 8 bases aligning to TRBD2. Germline V gene data show CDR1 as SNHLY and CDR2 as FYNNEI. The CDR3 is made up of 19 amino acids. Trimming cost V 1 base and J 0 bases; bases outside gene matches: 10. CDR3 sequence (DNA): TGTGCCAGCAGTGAAGGGCTGACTAGCGAGACGTCGAACACCGGGGAGCTGTTTTTT. Translation: CASSEGLTSETSNTGELFF. Drawing the rest from reference TRBV2 and TRBJ2-2, the complete variable domain is EPEVTQTPSHQVTQMGQEVILRCVPISNHLYFYWYRQILGQKVEFLVSFYNNEISEKSEIFDDQFSVERPDGSNFTLKIRSTKLEDSAMYFCASSEGLTSETSNTGELFFGEGSRLTVL.

This rearrangement joins TRBV6-1 to TRBJ2-5; D unclear. Looked up from germline, CDR1 is MNHNS and CDR2 is SASEGT. The CDR3 is 11 amino acids. Trimming cost V 4 bases and J 7 bases, with 7 bases left between them. The chain's CDR3 is CASSVLGTQYF. For the CDR3, the DNA is TGTGCCAGCAGTGTGCTTGGGACCCAGTACTTC.